The rows below give T cell receptor beta chains drawn from one sample of a study of blood T cells in healthy people across ages. TCRdb called the 5' RACE reads again in MiXCR, with one record for every CDR3 protein. Here the sample spans some 1.4 million distinct CDR3 sequences, 40% to 50% being singletons. The sequencing sample was made of blood. The receptors were gathered from a woman under 30 in good health. Each CDR3 is given with its conserved first and last residue. A D gene is named only where the DNA matches it firmly. Size values are once, few and many counts, or a class for expanded clones, and some rows have none.

v_gene: TRBV4-2
d_gene: -
abundance: -
j_gene: TRBJ2-4
CDR3nt: TGTGCCAGCAGCCAAGATCTGGCAAAGAAAAACATTCAGTACTTC
CDR3aa: CASSQDLAKKNIQYF

v_gene: TRBV5-1
d_gene: TRBD2
abundance: -
j_gene: TRBJ2-1
CDR3nt: TGCGCCAGCAGCCGCGCCCAACTAGCGGATACCGGACCTAGCTCCTACAATGAGCAGTTCTTC
CDR3aa: CASSRAQLADTGPSSYNEQFF

v_gene: TRBV20-1
d_gene: -
abundance: -
j_gene: TRBJ2-1
CDR3nt: TGCAGTGCTCCTCGTGGGTCCGGGGAGGAGCAGTTCTTC
CDR3aa: CSAPRGSGEEQFF

v_gene: TRBV10-3
d_gene: -
abundance: many
j_gene: TRBJ2-7
CDR3nt: TGTGCCATCAGCCAAAAGGACAGCACCTACGAGCAGTACTTC
CDR3aa: CAISQKDSTYEQYF

v_gene: TRBV9
d_gene: -
abundance: few
j_gene: TRBJ2-3
CDR3nt: TGTGCCAGCAGCGTAGTATCGGGTGAAACAGATACGCAGTATTTT
CDR3aa: CASSVVSGETDTQYF

v_gene: TRBV5-5
d_gene: -
abundance: -
j_gene: TRBJ1-4
CDR3nt: TGTGCCAGCAGCTGGCAGGGGTTAGGGCGGGAAAAACTGTTTTTT
CDR3aa: CASSWQGLGREKLFF

v_gene: TRBV20-1
d_gene: -
abundance: -
j_gene: TRBJ1-5
CDR3nt: TGCAGTGCTAGATATCCAGGGGTCTATAGCAATCAGCCCCAGCATTTT
CDR3aa: CSARYPGVYSNQPQHF

v_gene: TRBV12-3/TRBV12-4
d_gene: -
abundance: -
j_gene: TRBJ2-1
CDR3nt: TGTGCCAGCAGTGGGGACTTGAGCTCCTACAATGAGCAGTTCTTC
CDR3aa: CASSGDLSSYNEQFF

v_gene: TRBV7-2
d_gene: -
abundance: -
j_gene: TRBJ2-2
CDR3nt: TGTGCCAGCACCTTCTTCACGGGGAACACCGGGGAGCTGTTTTTT
CDR3aa: CASTFFTGNTGELFF

v_gene: TRBV20-1
d_gene: TRBD1
abundance: few
j_gene: TRBJ1-2
CDR3nt: TGCAGTGCTAAAGACAGGGGGAAGTTGTTGGGCTACACCTTC
CDR3aa: CSAKDRGKLLGYTF

v_gene: TRBV20-1
d_gene: -
abundance: few
j_gene: TRBJ2-1
CDR3nt: TGCAGTGCTATCAGGGGGGGGATCTCCTACAATGAGCAGTTCTTC
CDR3aa: CSAIRGGISYNEQFF

v_gene: TRBV7-9
d_gene: -
abundance: few
j_gene: TRBJ1-1
CDR3nt: TGTGCCAGCAGCTCCCGGGACACTGAAGCTTTCTTT
CDR3aa: CASSSRDTEAFF

v_gene: TRBV5-1
d_gene: -
abundance: -
j_gene: TRBJ2-5
CDR3nt: TGCGCCAGCACCCTTGGGAGTCTTGGAGAGACCCAGTACTTC
CDR3aa: CASTLGSLGETQYF

v_gene: TRBV9
d_gene: -
abundance: once
j_gene: TRBJ2-7
CDR3nt: TGTGCCAGCAGCGTAGTTCCCCTTGGGAGCTCCTACAATGAGCAGTACTTC
CDR3aa: CASSVVPLGSSYNEQYF

v_gene: TRBV2
d_gene: -
abundance: few
j_gene: TRBJ2-5
CDR3nt: TGTGCCAGCAGCGTAGTCCAAGAGACCCAGTACTTC
CDR3aa: CASSVVQETQYF

v_gene: TRBV12-5
d_gene: TRBD1
abundance: -
j_gene: TRBJ2-7
CDR3nt: TGTGCTAGTGGTTTGGTACCGAAATCCGGGACAGATATCTACGAGCAGTACTTC
CDR3aa: CASGLVPKSGTDIYEQYF

v_gene: TRBV4-2
d_gene: -
abundance: -
j_gene: TRBJ2-7
CDR3nt: TGTGCCAGCAGCCAAGAGTGGTCTTCCTACAATGAGCAGTACTTC
CDR3aa: CASSQEWSSYNEQYF

v_gene: TRBV6-2/TRBV6-3
d_gene: TRBD1
abundance: -
j_gene: TRBJ2-3
CDR3nt: TGTGCCAGCAGTTACACCCAGGGGGCGATCGACGCAGATACGCAGTATTTT
CDR3aa: CASSYTQGAIDADTQYF

v_gene: TRBV6-6
d_gene: -
abundance: -
j_gene: TRBJ2-7
CDR3nt: TGTGCCAGCAGTTACTCGACCTTGCGGCAATCCAACGAGCAGTACTTC
CDR3aa: CASSYSTLRQSNEQYF

v_gene: TRBV20-1
d_gene: -
abundance: few
j_gene: TRBJ2-1
CDR3nt: TGCAGTGCTAGAGATTCTGAGCTAGCGTCCTACAATGAGCAGTTCTTC
CDR3aa: CSARDSELASYNEQFF

v_gene: TRBV10-3
d_gene: TRBD2
abundance: -
j_gene: TRBJ2-7
CDR3nt: TGTGCCATCAGTCAGGAGGTCGGGGGACTATACGAGCAGTACTTC
CDR3aa: CAISQEVGGLYEQYF

v_gene: TRBV2
d_gene: -
abundance: many
j_gene: TRBJ1-2
CDR3nt: TGTGCCAGCAGTGGTCAGGCGAACTATGGCTACACCTTC
CDR3aa: CASSGQANYGYTF

v_gene: TRBV2
d_gene: -
abundance: few
j_gene: TRBJ1-4
CDR3nt: TGTGCCAGCAGTGAAGAGACCGCGGGAGAAAAACTGTTTTTT
CDR3aa: CASSEETAGEKLFF

v_gene: TRBV10-3
d_gene: -
abundance: -
j_gene: TRBJ2-7
CDR3nt: TGTGCGATCGGGGAGGGGGCGCGCGAGCAGTACTTC
CDR3aa: CAIGEGAREQYF

v_gene: TRBV7-2
d_gene: TRBD2
abundance: -
j_gene: TRBJ2-7
CDR3nt: TGTGCCAGCAGCTTAGCCCCCGGACTAGCGGGGGGTAACGAGCAGTACTTC
CDR3aa: CASSLAPGLAGGNEQYF

v_gene: TRBV5-1
d_gene: TRBD2
abundance: -
j_gene: TRBJ2-1
CDR3nt: TGCGCCAGCAGCTTGAACCGGGGGGAAAGCTCCTACAATGAGCAGTTCTTC
CDR3aa: CASSLNRGESSYNEQFF

v_gene: TRBV20-1
d_gene: -
abundance: few
j_gene: TRBJ2-3
CDR3nt: TGCAGTGCTAGAGATCAGGGAACACAAGGTTCTAGCACAGATACGCAGTATTTT
CDR3aa: CSARDQGTQGSSTDTQYF

v_gene: TRBV12-3/TRBV12-4
d_gene: -
abundance: few
j_gene: TRBJ1-1
CDR3nt: TGTGCCAGCAGTCTACAGGGTGGATTCACTGAAGCTTTCTTT
CDR3aa: CASSLQGGFTEAFF

v_gene: TRBV4-1
d_gene: TRBD2
abundance: few
j_gene: TRBJ2-7
CDR3nt: TGCGCCAGCAGCCAAGGCCCACTAGCGGGAATGTCCTACGAGCAGTACTTC
CDR3aa: CASSQGPLAGMSYEQYF

v_gene: TRBV21-1
d_gene: -
abundance: few
j_gene: TRBJ2-7
CDR3nt: TGTGCCAGCAGCTACTTTACAACCCTCTTTGCGGCTTACTCCTACGAGCAGTACTTC
CDR3aa: CASSYFTTLFAAYSYEQYF

v_gene: TRBV2
d_gene: -
abundance: -
j_gene: TRBJ2-1
CDR3nt: TGTGCCAGCAGGGAGACTATCGGGAGTTACAATGAGCAGTTCTTC
CDR3aa: CASRETIGSYNEQFF

v_gene: TRBV20-1
d_gene: -
abundance: once
j_gene: TRBJ1-4
CDR3nt: TGCAGTGCTAGGACTAGCGGGAGGGAAAAACTGTTTTTT
CDR3aa: CSARTSGREKLFF

v_gene: TRBV20-1
d_gene: -
abundance: -
j_gene: TRBJ1-1
CDR3nt: TGCAGTGCTAGTCGTAGTCGGGGGGGGCGGAACACTGAAGCTTTCTTT
CDR3aa: CSASRSRGGRNTEAFF

v_gene: TRBV7-8
d_gene: -
abundance: -
j_gene: TRBJ1-5
CDR3nt: TGTGCCAGCAGCTTAGACAGGAGCTACAATCAGCCCCAGCATTTT
CDR3aa: CASSLDRSYNQPQHF

v_gene: TRBV20-1
d_gene: -
abundance: -
j_gene: TRBJ2-7
CDR3nt: TGCAGTGCTAGGTCGGGCGACACGTACTACGAGCAGTACTTC
CDR3aa: CSARSGDTYYEQYF